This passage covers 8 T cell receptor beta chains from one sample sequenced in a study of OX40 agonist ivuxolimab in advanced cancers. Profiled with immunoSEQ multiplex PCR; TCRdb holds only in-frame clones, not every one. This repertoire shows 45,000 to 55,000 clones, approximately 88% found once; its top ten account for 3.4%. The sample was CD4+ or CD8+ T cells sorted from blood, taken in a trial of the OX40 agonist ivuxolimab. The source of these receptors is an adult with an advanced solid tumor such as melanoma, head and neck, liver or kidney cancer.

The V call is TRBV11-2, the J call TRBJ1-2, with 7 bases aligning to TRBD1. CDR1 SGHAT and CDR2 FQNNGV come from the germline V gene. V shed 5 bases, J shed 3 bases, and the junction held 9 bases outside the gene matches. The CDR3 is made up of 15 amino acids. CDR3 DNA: TGTGCCAGCAGCCCATCTGGACAGGTGGACTATGGCTACACCTTC. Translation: CASSPSGQVDYGYTF.

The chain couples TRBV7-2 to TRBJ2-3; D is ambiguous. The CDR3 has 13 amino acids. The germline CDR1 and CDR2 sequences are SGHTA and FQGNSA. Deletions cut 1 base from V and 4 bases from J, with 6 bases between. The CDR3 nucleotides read TGTGCCAGCAGCTTAGAGACTCCAGATACGCAGTATTTT. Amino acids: CASSLETPDTQYF. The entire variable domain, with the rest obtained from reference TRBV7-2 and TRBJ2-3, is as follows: GAGVSQSPSNKVTEKGKDVELRCDPISGHTALYWYRQSLGQGLEFLIYFQGNSAPDKSGLPSDRFSAERTGGSVSTLTIQRTQQEDSAVYLCASSLETPDTQYFGPGTRLTVL.

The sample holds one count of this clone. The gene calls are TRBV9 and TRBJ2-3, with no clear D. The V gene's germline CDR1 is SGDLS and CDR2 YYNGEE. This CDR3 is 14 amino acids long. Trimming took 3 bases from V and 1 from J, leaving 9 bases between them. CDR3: CASSALERTDTQYF. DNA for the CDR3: TGTGCCAGCAGCGCCCTGGAGCGCACAGATACGCAGTATTTT.

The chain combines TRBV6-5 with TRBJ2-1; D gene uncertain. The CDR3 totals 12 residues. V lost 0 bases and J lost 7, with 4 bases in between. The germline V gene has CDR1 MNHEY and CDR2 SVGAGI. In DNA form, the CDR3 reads TGTGCCAGCAGTTACTCTGCGAATGAGCAGTTCTTC. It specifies CASSYSANEQFF.

CDR3 loop: CASSRTGGKNTGELFF. The CDR3 coding sequence is TGTGCCAGCAGCAGAACAGGGGGCAAGAACACCGGGGAGCTGTTTTTT. This sequence joins TRBV9 and TRBJ2-2; TRBD1 matches at 9 bases. From germline, CDR1 is SGDLS and CDR2 YYNGEE. V lost 4 bases and J lost 1; bases outside the gene matches: 5. The CDR3 contains 16 residues.

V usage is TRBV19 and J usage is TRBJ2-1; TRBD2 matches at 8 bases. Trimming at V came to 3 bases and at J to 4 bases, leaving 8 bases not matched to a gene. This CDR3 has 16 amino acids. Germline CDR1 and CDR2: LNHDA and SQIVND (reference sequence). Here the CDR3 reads CASSITVSGSYNEQFF. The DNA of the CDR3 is TGTGCCAGTAGTATCACGGTGAGCGGGAGTTACAATGAGCAGTTCTTC.

The DNA for the CDR3 is TGTGCCAGCAGCTTACCTGGGCCCGCGATGCCCCAGCATTTT. Amino acids: CASSLPGPAMPQHF. J is TRBJ1-5 and V is TRBV7-9; no definite D call. This CDR3 has 14 residues. V was trimmed by 2 bases and J by 9 bases, leaving 14 bases between them. Germline V gene lookup returns CDR1 SEHNR and CDR2 FQNEAQ (reference sequence).

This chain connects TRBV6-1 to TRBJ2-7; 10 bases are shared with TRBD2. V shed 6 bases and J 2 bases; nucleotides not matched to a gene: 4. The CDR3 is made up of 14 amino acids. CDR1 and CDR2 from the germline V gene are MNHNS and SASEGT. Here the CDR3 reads CASRRTSGTYEQYF. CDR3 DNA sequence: TGTGCCAGCAGAAGGACTAGCGGAACCTACGAGCAGTACTTC.